A selection of T cell receptor beta chains follows, all from one sample in a study of blood T cell repertoires in COVID-19. Sequencing was performed with immunoSEQ multiplex PCR; in TCRdb, only in-frame clones are kept and a portion is missing. This table has under 150,000 clones, over 80% appearing once. Material: peripheral blood. These receptors all come from a young man with acute or convalescent COVID-19. CDR3s include the opening cysteine and the closing phenylalanine or tryptophan. The D gene is left open where the match is weak. Rows may omit the clone size; those that give it use once, few, many or a size class.

j_call v_call d_call clone_size cdr3_nt cdr3_aa
TRBJ1-5 TRBV7-3 . . TGTGCCAGCAGCTTAGGGGGGGTTGGTCAGCCCCAGCATTTT CASSLGGVGQPQHF
TRBJ2-3 TRBV4-3 TRBD2 . TGCGCCAGCAGCCAAGATGGTAGCGGGGGGGCCCTAGATACGCAGTATTTT CASSQDGSGGALDTQYF
TRBJ2-1 TRBV7-3 . . TGTGCCAGCAGCTTAAGTCTTAGTGGGCTACCCCACAATGAGCAGTTCTTC CASSLSLSGLPHNEQFF
TRBJ2-5 TRBV30 . . TGTGCCTGGTCGCAGGGGGGTCGGGAGACCCAGTACTTC CAWSQGGRETQYF
TRBJ2-2 TRBV5-4 TRBD1 . TGTGCCAGCAGCCCTAATACAGGGGGCCGGAACACCGGGGAGCTGTTTTTT CASSPNTGGRNTGELFF
TRBJ2-1 TRBV11-2 TRBD2 . TGTGCCAGCAGCTTTAGCGGGAGCTGGGTGGAGCAGTTCTTC CASSFSGSWVEQFF
TRBJ1-2 TRBV6-5 TRBD1 medium-sized TGTGCCAGCAGTTTGGGACAGGGGAGAGGCTACACCTTC CASSLGQGRGYTF
TRBJ2-3 TRBV5-1 TRBD2 . TGCGCCAGCAGCGTGGCTAGCGGGAGTGGTGCAGATACGCAGTATTTT CASSVASGSGADTQYF
TRBJ1-2 TRBV18 . . TGTGCCAGCTCACCGGAGACAGGCCGGTACACCTTC CASSPETGRYTF
TRBJ1-1 TRBV7-2 . . TGTGCCAGCAGCTTAGCCAGCACTTTGATGGAGACTGAAGCTTTCTTT CASSLASTLMETEAFF
TRBJ1-1 TRBV7-3 TRBD1 . TGTGCCAGCAGCTACCAGGGGGACACTGAAGCTTTCTTT CASSYQGDTEAFF
TRBJ1-2 TRBV29-1 . . TGCAGCGTTGCGGCGGACTATGGCTACACCTTC CSVAADYGYTF
TRBJ1-1 TRBV15 TRBD1 . TGTGCCACCAGCAGTGCACCGGGACAGGGGAACACTGAAGCTTTCTTT CATSSAPGQGNTEAFF
TRBJ2-7 TRBV2 TRBD1 . TGTGCCAGCAGTGTAGACAGGGGCATTTCCTACGAGCAGTACTTC CASSVDRGISYEQYF
TRBJ1-4 TRBV7-9 TRBD1 . TGTGCCAGCAGCCCTCCGGACAGGGGCTTCCTGGGAGAACTGTTTTTT CASSPPDRGFLGELFF
TRBJ2-7 TRBV11-1 TRBD1 . TGTGCCAGCAGCCACCAGGGGGCGACTTACGAGCAGTACTTC CASSHQGATYEQYF
TRBJ1-1 TRBV11-2 . few TGTGCCAGCAGCCCCAGGGTAGACACTGAAGCTTTCTTT CASSPRVDTEAFF
TRBJ2-1 TRBV5-6 TRBD2 . TGTGCCAGCAGCTTGGAGGGGGCTAGCGGGAGCTCCTACAATGAGCAGTTCTTC CASSLEGASGSSYNEQFF
TRBJ1-6 TRBV20-1 . . TGCAGTGCTAGTCCGGACACCAATAATTCACCCCTCCACTTT CSASPDTNNSPLHF
TRBJ2-7 TRBV7-6 . . TGTGCCAGCAGCTTGCTATCCAACTCCTACGAGCAGTACTTC CASSLLSNSYEQYF
TRBJ1-4 TRBV19 . few TGTGCCAGTAGTATCGGGGGTGCTAATGAAAAACTGTTTTTT CASSIGGANEKLFF
TRBJ1-3 TRBV5-6 TRBD1 . TGTGCCAGCAGCTTGGAGGACAGGGCAAACACCATATATTTT CASSLEDRANTIYF
TRBJ1-1 TRBV7-8 . . TGTGCCAGCAATCTAAGGGCAGGGGTAAACACTGAAGCTTTCTTT CASNLRAGVNTEAFF
TRBJ2-2 TRBV14 . . TGTGCCAGCAGCCAGGGCTTGAACACCGGGGAGCTGTTTTTT CASSQGLNTGELFF
TRBJ2-5 TRBV6-5 TRBD2 . TGTGCCAGCAGTTACGCCCAGCGGGAGCTTGAGGAGACCCAGTACTTC CASSYAQRELEETQYF
TRBJ1-1 TRBV6-5 . . TGTGCCAGCAGGGGGCCGAACACTGAAGCTTTCTTT CASRGPNTEAFF
TRBJ2-1 TRBV6-5 TRBD2 . TGTGCCAGCAGGCCGCTAGCGGGAGGTTACAATGAGCAGTTCTTC CASRPLAGGYNEQFF
TRBJ2-1 TRBV19 TRBD2 . TGTGCCAGTAGTATTCAAGTAGCGGGAGCTGTTGAGCAGTTCTTC CASSIQVAGAVEQFF
TRBJ1-2 TRBV7-3 TRBD1 . TGTGCCAGCAGCTTAACCGGACAGGGAGGTGACTATGGCTACACCTTC CASSLTGQGGDYGYTF
TRBJ2-4 TRBV28 TRBD2 . TGTGCCAGCAGTTTAGGGTCTAGCGGGGGAAACATTCAGTACTTC CASSLGSSGGNIQYF
TRBJ1-2 TRBV9 . . TGTGCCAGCAGCGTAGGGCAGGGTCTAGGAGGCTACACCTTC CASSVGQGLGGYTF
TRBJ1-2 TRBV6-5 . few TGTGCCAGCAGTTACTCCGGGATCTACACCTTC CASSYSGIYTF
TRBJ2-2 TRBV27 TRBD2 . TGTGCCAGCAGTTTCGCCGGGGGGGGTCCGAACACCGGGGAGCTGTTTTTT CASSFAGGGPNTGELFF
TRBJ2-6 TRBV9 . . TGTGCCAGCAGCGCGCACCCGGGACTTAGCTCTGGGGCCAACGTCCTGACTTTC CASSAHPGLSSGANVLTF
TRBJ2-5 TRBV7-8 . . TGTGCCAGCAGCTTAGAAGAGACAGAAGAGACCCAGTACTTC CASSLEETEETQYF
TRBJ2-5 TRBV4-1 TRBD2 . TGCGCCAGCGGTCCTAGCGGGGGGTCAGAGACCCAGTACTTC CASGPSGGSETQYF
TRBJ1-4 TRBV21-1 . . TGTGCCAGCAGCAACCCAGCGGTGCGGGTAGAAAAACTGTTTTTT CASSNPAVRVEKLFF
TRBJ2-1 TRBV9 TRBD1 . TGTGCCAGCAGCCCCCCCTTAGACAGGGGGCATGAGCAGTTCTTC CASSPPLDRGHEQFF
TRBJ1-2 TRBV5-6 TRBD1 . TGTGCCAGCAGTGATTACCCCGGGACAGGAGACTATGGCTACACCTTC CASSDYPGTGDYGYTF